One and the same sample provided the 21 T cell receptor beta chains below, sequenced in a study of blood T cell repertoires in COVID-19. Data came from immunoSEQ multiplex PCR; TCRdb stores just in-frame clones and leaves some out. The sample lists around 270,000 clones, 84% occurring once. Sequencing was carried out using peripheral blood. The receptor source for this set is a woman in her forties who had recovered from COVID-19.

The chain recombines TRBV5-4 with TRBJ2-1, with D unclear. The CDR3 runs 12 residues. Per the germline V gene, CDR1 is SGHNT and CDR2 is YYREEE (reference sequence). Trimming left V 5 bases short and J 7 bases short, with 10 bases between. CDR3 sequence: CASSWASNEQFF. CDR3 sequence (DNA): TGTGCCAGCAGTTGGGCGAGTAATGAGCAGTTCTTC.

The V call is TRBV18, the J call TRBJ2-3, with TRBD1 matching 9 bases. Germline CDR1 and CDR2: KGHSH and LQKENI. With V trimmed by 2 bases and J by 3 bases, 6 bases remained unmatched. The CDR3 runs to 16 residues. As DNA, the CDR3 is TGTGCCAGCTCACCATTCGGACAGGGGAGGACAGATACGCAGTATTTT. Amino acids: CASSPFGQGRTDTQYF.

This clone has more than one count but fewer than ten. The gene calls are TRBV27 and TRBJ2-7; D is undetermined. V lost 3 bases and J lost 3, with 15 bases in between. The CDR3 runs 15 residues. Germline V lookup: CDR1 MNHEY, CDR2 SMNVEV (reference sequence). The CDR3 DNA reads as TGTGCCAGCAGTTTTCAGCGTCCCACTTTCTACGAGCAGTACTTC. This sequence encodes CASSFQRPTFYEQYF.

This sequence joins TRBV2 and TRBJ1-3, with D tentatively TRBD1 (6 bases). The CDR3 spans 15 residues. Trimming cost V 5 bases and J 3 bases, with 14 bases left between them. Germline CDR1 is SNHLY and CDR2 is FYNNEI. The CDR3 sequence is CASSITGSYGNTIYF. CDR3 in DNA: TGTGCCAGCAGTATCACAGGGTCGTATGGAAACACCATATATTTT.

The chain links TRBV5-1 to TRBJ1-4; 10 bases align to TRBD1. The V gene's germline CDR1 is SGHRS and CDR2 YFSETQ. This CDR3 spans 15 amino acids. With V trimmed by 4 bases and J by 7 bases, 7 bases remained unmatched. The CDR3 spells CASSGGTGEAEKLFF. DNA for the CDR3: TGCGCCAGCAGCGGAGGGACAGGGGAAGCTGAAAAACTGTTTTTT.

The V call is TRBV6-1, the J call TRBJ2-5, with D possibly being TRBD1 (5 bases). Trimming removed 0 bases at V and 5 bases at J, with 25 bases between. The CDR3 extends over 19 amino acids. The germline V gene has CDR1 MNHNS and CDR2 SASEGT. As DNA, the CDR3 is TGTGCCAGCAGTGAAGCGAGGTACCAAGGCAGGGTCAAGAGGGAGACCCAGTACTTC. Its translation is CASSEARYQGRVKRETQYF.

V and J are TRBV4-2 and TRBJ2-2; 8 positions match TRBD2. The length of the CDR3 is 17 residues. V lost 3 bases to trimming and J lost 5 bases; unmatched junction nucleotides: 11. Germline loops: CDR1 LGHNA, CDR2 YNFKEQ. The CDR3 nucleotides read TGTGCCAGCAGCCAGGATGTAGCGGGGAGCGAGACCGGGGAGCTGTTTTTT. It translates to CASSQDVAGSETGELFF.

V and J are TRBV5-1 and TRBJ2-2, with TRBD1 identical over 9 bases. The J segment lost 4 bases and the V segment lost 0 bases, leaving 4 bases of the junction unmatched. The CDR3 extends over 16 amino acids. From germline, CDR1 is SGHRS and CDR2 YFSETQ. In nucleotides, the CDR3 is TGCGCCAGCAGCTTGGACGGGACAGGGAGCACCGGGGAGCTGTTTTTT. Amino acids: CASSLDGTGSTGELFF.

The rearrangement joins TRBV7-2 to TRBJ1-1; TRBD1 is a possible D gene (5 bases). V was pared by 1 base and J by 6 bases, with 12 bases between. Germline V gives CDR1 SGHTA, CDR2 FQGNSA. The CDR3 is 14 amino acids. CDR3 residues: CASSLGAGRAEAFF. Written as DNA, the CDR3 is TGTGCCAGCAGCTTAGGTGCAGGGCGAGCTGAAGCTTTCTTT.

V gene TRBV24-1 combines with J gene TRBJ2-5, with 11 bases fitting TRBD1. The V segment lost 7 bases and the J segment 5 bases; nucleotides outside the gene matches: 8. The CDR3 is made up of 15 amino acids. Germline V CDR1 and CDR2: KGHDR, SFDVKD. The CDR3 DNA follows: TGTGCCACCAGCGAGGGGACAGGGGGTATGGAGACCCAGTACTTC. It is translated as CATSEGTGGMETQYF.

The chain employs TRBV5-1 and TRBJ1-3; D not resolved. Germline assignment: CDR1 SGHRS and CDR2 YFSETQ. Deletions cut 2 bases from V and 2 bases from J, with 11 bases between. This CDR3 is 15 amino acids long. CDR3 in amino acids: CASSLALSTGNTIYF. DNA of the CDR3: TGCGCCAGCAGCTTAGCATTATCGACTGGAAACACCATATATTTT.

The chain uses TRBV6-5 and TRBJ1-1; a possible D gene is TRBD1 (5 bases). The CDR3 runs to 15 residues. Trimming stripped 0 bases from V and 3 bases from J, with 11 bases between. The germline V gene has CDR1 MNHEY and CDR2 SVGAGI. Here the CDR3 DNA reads TGTGCCAGCAGTTACTCGATACAGGCCGACACTGAAGCTTTCTTT. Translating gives CASSYSIQADTEAFF.

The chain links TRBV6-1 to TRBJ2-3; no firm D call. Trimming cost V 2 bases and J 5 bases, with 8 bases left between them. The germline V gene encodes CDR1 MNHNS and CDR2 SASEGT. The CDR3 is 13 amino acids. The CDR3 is CASSETRLDTQYF. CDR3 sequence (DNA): TGTGCCAGCAGTGAAACCAGGTTAGATACGCAGTATTTT.

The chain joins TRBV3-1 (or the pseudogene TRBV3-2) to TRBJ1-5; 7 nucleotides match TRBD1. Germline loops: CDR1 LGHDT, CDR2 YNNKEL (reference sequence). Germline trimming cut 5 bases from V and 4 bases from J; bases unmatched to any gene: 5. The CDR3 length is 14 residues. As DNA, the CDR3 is TGTGCCAGCAGCGCTGGGACAGAGAATCAGCCCCAGCATTTT. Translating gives CASSAGTENQPQHF.

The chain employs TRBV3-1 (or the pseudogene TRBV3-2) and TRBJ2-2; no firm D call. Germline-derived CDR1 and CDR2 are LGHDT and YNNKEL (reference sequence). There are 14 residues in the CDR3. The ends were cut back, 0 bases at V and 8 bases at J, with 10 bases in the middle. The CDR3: CASSQEGGGGELFF. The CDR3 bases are TGTGCCAGCAGCCAAGAAGGCGGTGGGGGGGAGCTGTTTTTT.

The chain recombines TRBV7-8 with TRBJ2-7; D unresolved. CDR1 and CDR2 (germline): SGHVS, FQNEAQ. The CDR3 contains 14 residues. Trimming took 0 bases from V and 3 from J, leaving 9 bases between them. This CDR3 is CASSLASSGYEQYF. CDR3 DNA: TGTGCCAGCAGCTTAGCGTCGTCGGGCTACGAGCAGTACTTC.

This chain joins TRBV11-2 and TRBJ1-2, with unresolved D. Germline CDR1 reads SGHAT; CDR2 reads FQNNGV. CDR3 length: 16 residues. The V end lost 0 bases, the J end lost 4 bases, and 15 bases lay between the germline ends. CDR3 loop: CASSLDLSFLPYGYTF. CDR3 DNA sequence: TGTGCCAGCAGCTTAGATTTGAGTTTCCTCCCCTATGGCTACACCTTC.

The CDR3 region has the DNA TGTGCCAGCAGCCAAGGGACTAGCGGGGCCTTAGCCTCCTACGAGCAGTACTTC. This codes for CASSQGTSGALASYEQYF. The chain recombines TRBV28 with TRBJ2-7; 13 bases are shared with TRBD2. CDR1 MDHEN and CDR2 SYDVKM come from the germline V gene. There are 18 residues in the CDR3. The V gene end was trimmed by 6 bases and the J gene end by 0 bases; junction bases not matched to a gene: 11.

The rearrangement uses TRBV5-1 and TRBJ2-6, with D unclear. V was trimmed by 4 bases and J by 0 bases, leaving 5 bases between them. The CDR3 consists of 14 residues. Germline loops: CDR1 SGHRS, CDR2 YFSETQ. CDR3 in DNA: TGCGCCAGCAGCGACAACTCTGGGGCCAACGTCCTGACTTTC. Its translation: CASSDNSGANVLTF.

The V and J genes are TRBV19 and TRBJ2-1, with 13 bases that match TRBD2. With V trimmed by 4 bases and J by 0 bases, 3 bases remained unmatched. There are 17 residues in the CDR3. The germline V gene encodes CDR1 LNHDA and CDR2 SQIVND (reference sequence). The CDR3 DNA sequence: TGTGCCAGTAGTAGGGGACTAGCGGGGATCTCCTACAATGAGCAGTTCTTC. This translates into CASSRGLAGISYNEQFF.

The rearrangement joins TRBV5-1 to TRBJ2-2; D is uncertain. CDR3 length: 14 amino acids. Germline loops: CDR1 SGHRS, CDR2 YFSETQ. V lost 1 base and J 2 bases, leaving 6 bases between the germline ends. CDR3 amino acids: CASSLTGNTGELFF. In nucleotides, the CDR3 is TGCGCCAGCAGCTTGACCGGTAACACCGGGGAGCTGTTTTTT. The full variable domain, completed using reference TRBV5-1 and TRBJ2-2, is KAGVTQTPRYLIKTRGQQVTLSCSPISGHRSVSWYQQTPGQGLQFLFEYFSETQRNKGNFPGRFSGRQFSNSRSEMNVSTLELGDSALYLCASSLTGNTGELFFGEGSRLTVL.